Listed here are 20 T cell receptor beta chains from one sample, sequenced in a study of CD8 T cells in Susac syndrome. With random hexamers, reverse transcription was performed on roughly 0.5 to 1 ug of RNA. TCRdb re-derived calls from the immunoSEQ multiplex PCR reads in MiXCR, one entry per CDR3 protein. The sample comprises roughly 250,000 distinct CDR3 sequences, 90% to 97% of which are singletons, and approximately 0.094% rests with the top ten. The sequencing sample was made of CD4+ T cells from PBMCs. These receptor sequences come from a human donor with Susac syndrome.

The chain links TRBV28 to TRBJ1-5; D not certain. The germline CDR1 and CDR2 sequences are MDHEN and SYDVKM. Trimming took off 7 bases at V and 1 base at J, with 5 bases between the two ends. This CDR3 has 12 amino acids. CDR3 loop: CASMWSNQPQHF. The CDR3 region has the DNA TGTGCCAGCATGTGGAGCAATCAGCCCCAGCATTTT. Using reference TRBV28 and TRBJ1-5 for the parts outside the CDR3, the full variable domain is DVKVTQSSRYLVKRTGEKVFLECVQDMDHENMFWYRQDPGLGLRLIYFSYDVKMKEKGDIPEGYSVSREKKERFSLILESASTNQTSMYLCASMWSNQPQHFGDGTRLSIL.

The chain recombines TRBV5-4 with TRBJ1-1, with D possibly being TRBD1 (5 bases). The ends were cut back, 1 base at V and 5 bases at J, with 15 bases in the middle. The CDR3 has 15 residues. The germline gives CDR1 SGHNT, CDR2 YYREEE (reference sequence). Here the CDR3 DNA reads TGTGCCAGCAGCTTGCCCCCGGGACTTAAGACTGAAGCTTTCTTT. This sequence encodes CASSLPPGLKTEAFF.

J is TRBJ1-1 and V is TRBV18; 12 nucleotides align to TRBD1. CDR1 is KGHSH, CDR2 LQKENI, per germline. The V gene end was trimmed by 8 bases and the J gene end by 3 bases; junction bases not matched to a gene: 10. There are 16 residues in the CDR3. CDR3: CASRGQGAMDHTEAFF. In DNA, the CDR3 is TGTGCCAGCCGGGGACAGGGGGCGATGGATCACACTGAAGCTTTCTTT.

The chain recombines TRBV20-1 with TRBJ2-1; 10 bases line up with TRBD2. J gave up 4 bases and V 6 bases, and 6 bases lay outside the gene matches. Germline V gene data show CDR1 as DFQATT and CDR2 as SNEGSKA (reference sequence). The CDR3 is 14 amino acids. The CDR3 nucleotides read TGCAGTGCCCCCCCTAGCGGGGGATACAATGAGCAGTTCTTC. Protein product: CSAPPSGGYNEQFF.

CDR3 protein: CSVRESYNEQFF. The CDR3 DNA follows: TGCAGCGTGAGGGAATCCTACAATGAGCAGTTCTTC. V gene TRBV29-1 combines with J gene TRBJ2-1; D might be TRBD2 (5 bases). Germline V gene lookup returns CDR1 SQVTM and CDR2 ANQGSEA. Trimming pared 6 bases from V and 1 base from J, leaving 7 bases between. The CDR3 totals 12 residues.

The chain joins TRBV29-1 to TRBJ1-1, with D unclear. The germline gives CDR1 SQVTM, CDR2 ANQGSEA. This CDR3 contains 14 residues. Trimming stripped 3 bases from V and 4 bases from J, with 15 bases between. The CDR3 loop is CSVERPPLGTEAFF. In nucleotides, the CDR3 is TGCAGCGTTGAGCGTCCCCCGTTAGGCACTGAAGCTTTCTTT.

The chain couples TRBV20-1 to TRBJ2-3, with 9 bases identical to TRBD2. Trimming cost V 1 base and J 3 bases; bases outside gene matches: 8. The CDR3 has 16 amino acids. Germline CDR1 reads DFQATT; CDR2 reads SNEGSKA (reference sequence). As DNA, the CDR3 is TGCAGTGCTAGAGGTACACTAGCGGGTCGTACAGATACGCAGTATTTT. Translated, it gives CSARGTLAGRTDTQYF.

The chain is built from TRBV20-1 and TRBJ2-5, with TRBD2 identical over 9 bases. V gave up 5 bases and J gave up 2 bases; unmatched junction bases: 9. The CDR3 spans 15 residues. Germline CDR1 is DFQATT and CDR2 is SNEGSKA (reference sequence). This CDR3 is CSAVDLAGVQETQYF. DNA for the CDR3: TGCAGTGCTGTTGACTTAGCGGGAGTACAAGAGACCCAGTACTTC.

This chain connects TRBV30 to TRBJ1-5; D is possibly TRBD1 (6 bases). Germline V gene data show CDR1 as GTSNPN and CDR2 as SVGIG (reference sequence). V lost 4 bases to trimming and J lost 4 bases, with 26 bases between them. This CDR3 comprises 18 residues. CDR3 loop: CAWNDGRYSKQGNQPQHF. CDR3 DNA sequence: TGTGCCTGGAACGACGGGAGGTATTCCAAACAGGGAAATCAGCCCCAGCATTTT.

In this sample, this clonotype turned up once. The CDR3 nucleotides read TGTGCCAGCAGCCGACCCGAAGGAGGGAAATATGGCTACACCTTC. Translation gives CASSRPEGGKYGYTF. The V call is TRBV9, the J call TRBJ1-2; D not resolved. The CDR3 has 15 amino acids. Per the germline V gene, CDR1 is SGDLS and CDR2 is YYNGEE. V shed 4 bases and J shed 5 bases, with 18 bases lying between them.

The J gene is TRBJ2-1, the V gene TRBV1; TRBD2, the table's D call, lacks a check against the DNA. TRBV1 is classified as a pseudogene. The CDR3 length is 16 residues. For the CDR3, the DNA is TGCACCAGCAGCCAAGTTAGCCTAGCGGGAGTATCGCGGCAGTTCTTC. Translating gives CTSSQVSLAGVSRQFF.

V is TRBV18 and J is TRBJ2-7, with TRBD1 identical over 9 bases. Trimming cost V 5 bases and J 5 bases; bases outside gene matches: 10. CDR1 is KGHSH and CDR2 is LQKENI in the germline V gene. This CDR3 has 15 amino acids. The CDR3 DNA is TGTGCCAGCTCAGGGTGGACAGGGGTAGTCAACGAGCAGTACTTC. Translated, it gives CASSGWTGVVNEQYF. The complete variable domain, with remaining parts taken from reference TRBV18 and TRBJ2-7, reads NAGVMQNPRHLVRRRGQEARLRCSPMKGHSHVYWYRQLPEEGLKFMVYLQKENIIDESGMPKERFSAEFPKEGPSILRIQQVVRGDSAAYFCASSGWTGVVNEQYFGPGTRLTVT.

The chain couples TRBV4-1 to TRBJ2-1, with D tentatively TRBD2 (6 bases). The CDR3 consists of 16 residues. Trimming took 4 bases from V and 6 from J, leaving 19 bases between them. Germline assignment: CDR1 MGHRA and CDR2 YSYEKL. CDR3 loop: CASSPPGLARTNEQFF. The CDR3, as DNA: TGCGCCAGCAGCCCCCCAGGGCTAGCGCGGACCAATGAGCAGTTCTTC.

This chain joins TRBV15 and TRBJ2-6; TRBD1 matches 12 bases. The germline CDR1 and CDR2 sequences are LNHNV and YYDKDF (reference sequence). J lost 4 bases, V lost 1 base, and 8 bases had no gene match. CDR3 length: 19 residues. CDR3 protein: CATSRARGQGATGANVLTF. CDR3 nucleotide sequence: TGTGCCACCAGCAGAGCACGGGGACAGGGGGCGACAGGGGCCAACGTCCTGACTTTC.

The chain links TRBV4-2 to TRBJ1-2, with 7 bases aligning to TRBD1. Looked up from germline, CDR1 is LGHNA and CDR2 is YNFKEQ. The V gene end was trimmed by 1 base and the J gene end by 10 bases; junction bases not matched to a gene: 9. CDR3 length equals 14 residues. The CDR3 protein is CASSQGVGQEPYTF. The CDR3 DNA reads TGTGCCAGCAGCCAAGGAGTCGGACAGGAGCCCTACACCTTC.

The CDR3 sequence: CSVEGGDYGYTF. In DNA, the CDR3 is TGCAGCGTTGAAGGGGGCGACTATGGCTACACCTTC. The chain carries TRBV29-1 and TRBJ1-2; weak D call: TRBD1 (5 bases). The CDR3 is 12 amino acids. Germline CDR1 is SQVTM and CDR2 is ANQGSEA. V lost 1 base and J lost 3, with 6 bases in between.

The chain employs TRBV7-6 and TRBJ2-7, with 8 bases that match TRBD2. The CDR3 is 15 residues long. Looked up from germline, CDR1 is SGHVS and CDR2 is FNYEAQ. V gave up 1 base and J gave up 3 bases; unmatched junction bases: 5. The CDR3 DNA sequence: TGTGCCAGCAGCTTAGAAGGCACTAGCGGCTACGAGCAGTACTTC. Amino acid sequence: CASSLEGTSGYEQYF. Combining the CDR3 with reference TRBV7-6 and TRBJ2-7 gives the whole variable domain GAGVSQSPRYKVTKRGQDVALRCDPISGHVSLYWYRQALGQGPEFLTYFNYEAQQDKSGLPNDRFSAERPEGSISTLTIQRTEQRDSAMYRCASSLEGTSGYEQYFGPGTRLTVT.

The chain carries TRBV20-1 and TRBJ2-3; D is perhaps TRBD2 (6 bases). The germline V and J ends were trimmed by 2 bases and 2 bases, with 17 bases remaining between them. Germline CDR1 is DFQATT and CDR2 is SNEGSKA (reference sequence). The CDR3 loop spans 16 amino acids. The CDR3 sequence: CSARRGRGTLTDTQYF. The CDR3 DNA reads TGCAGTGCTAGACGGGGCCGCGGGACTCTCACAGATACGCAGTATTTT.

The rearrangement uses TRBV20-1 and TRBJ2-7, with a tentative D call TRBD2 (5 bases). Trimming left V 0 bases short and J 4 bases short, with 16 bases between. Germline V lookup: CDR1 DFQATT, CDR2 SNEGSKA (reference sequence). This CDR3 region has 15 residues. The CDR3, as DNA: TGCAGTGCTAGAGATCCGGCTAGCAGCCCTTACGAGCAGTACTTC. Translating it yields CSARDPASSPYEQYF.

This clonotype was counted only a few times. The rearrangement uses TRBV14 and TRBJ2-2; TRBD2 might be the D (5 bases). Between the trimmed V and J ends, which lost 5 bases and 2 bases, there was a span of 9 bases. There are 14 residues in the CDR3. Germline loops: CDR1 SGHDN, CDR2 FVKESK. CDR3 DNA: TGTGCCAGCAGCGGGCGGGCTAACACCGGGGAGCTGTTTTTT. Translated: CASSGRANTGELFF. The whole variable domain, filled in from reference TRBV14 and TRBJ2-2, reads EAGVTQFPSHSVIEKGQTVTLRCDPISGHDNLYWYRRVMGKEIKFLLHFVKESKQDESGMPNNRFLAERTGGTYSTLKVQPAELEDSGVYFCASSGRANTGELFFGEGSRLTVL.